This T cell receptor (beta chain) was captured in a study of shared clonotypes between healthy human individuals. The overall study: Serving as donors were a couple of women and three men, whose ages spanned 18 to 49.

Data came from immunoSEQ multiplex PCR; TCRdb stores just in-frame clones and leaves some out. Of fewer than 550,000 clones in the sample, about 75% were seen once. The germline gives CDR1 SGHNT, CDR2 YYREEE (reference sequence). Trimming removed 0 bases from V and 0 bases from J, with 7 bases in between. The CDR3 loop spans 15 amino acids. All donors were Caucasian adults living in Nashville, Tennessee. This clone was recorded once. The source material was PBMCs. The gene calls are TRBV5-4 and TRBJ2-1; D is possibly TRBD2 (5 bases). The clonotype originates from a woman aged 40 to 50 in good health. Some clones in this sample may be carry-over from other donors' samples. CDR3 in amino acids: CASSLAGNSYNEQFF. The DNA of the CDR3 is TGTGCCAGCAGCTTGGCGGGAAACTCCTACAATGAGCAGTTCTTC.